The rows below give T cell receptor beta chains drawn from one sample of a study of cytomegalovirus exposure and HLA in healthy donors. Some clones are missing from TCRdb's copy, which holds only in-frame ones; the method was immunoSEQ multiplex PCR. This sample has about 110,000 clones, with over 65% found just once. Material for sequencing was PBMCs. The receptors derive from a man under 40 in good health and CMV-seropositive. The CDR3 runs from the conserved cysteine through the conserved F or W. The D gene is left open where the match is weak. Clone sizes are given selectively: once, few, many, or a class where the clone is expanded.

V gene: TRBV5-6; J gene: TRBJ2-5; clone size: .; D gene: TRBD2; CDR3 DNA: TGTGCCAGCAGCTTTTTGGCGACTAGCGTACAAGAGACCCAGTACTTC; CDR3 protein: CASSFLATSVQETQYF
V gene: TRBV10-3; J gene: TRBJ2-3; clone size: once; D gene: .; CDR3 DNA: TGTGCCATCCGAGAGACTGAAACAGATACGCAGTATTTT; CDR3 protein: CAIRETETDTQYF
V gene: TRBV5-1; J gene: TRBJ1-4; clone size: .; D gene: .; CDR3 DNA: TGCGCCAGCAGCTTGGGGCAGGGCGCCACTAATGAAAAACTGTTTTTT; CDR3 protein: CASSLGQGATNEKLFF
V gene: TRBV7-2; J gene: TRBJ1-1; clone size: few; D gene: .; CDR3 DNA: TGTGCCAGCAGCTTCTCCAGGAACACTGAAGCTTTCTTT; CDR3 protein: CASSFSRNTEAFF
V gene: TRBV6-4; J gene: TRBJ1-4; clone size: .; D gene: TRBD1; CDR3 DNA: TGTGCCAGCAGTGATAAACAGGGGAATGAAAAACTGTTTTTT; CDR3 protein: CASSDKQGNEKLFF
V gene: TRBV19; J gene: TRBJ1-5; clone size: .; D gene: .; CDR3 DNA: TGTGCCAGTAGCACCGGAGGGGTTTATAGCAATCAGCCCCAGCATTTT; CDR3 protein: CASSTGGVYSNQPQHF
V gene: TRBV27; J gene: TRBJ2-7; clone size: .; D gene: .; CDR3 DNA: TGTGCCAGTACGACAGGCCCGACCTACGAGCAGTACTTC; CDR3 protein: CASTTGPTYEQYF
V gene: TRBV7-3; J gene: TRBJ2-2; clone size: .; D gene: TRBD2; CDR3 DNA: TGTGCCAGCAGCTCCTCAGGACTAGCGGGGGGGATAAACACCGGGGAGCTGTTTTTT; CDR3 protein: CASSSSGLAGGINTGELFF
V gene: TRBV25-1; J gene: TRBJ2-3; clone size: .; D gene: TRBD2; CDR3 DNA: TGTGCCAGCAGTCGAACCTCCCTAGCGGGGGGGCCAAATACGCAGTATTTT; CDR3 protein: CASSRTSLAGGPNTQYF
V gene: TRBV27; J gene: TRBJ1-4; clone size: .; D gene: TRBD1; CDR3 DNA: TGTGCCAGCAGAGCCACGACAGGGGTGGAGGAAAAACTGTTTTTT; CDR3 protein: CASRATTGVEEKLFF
V gene: TRBV19; J gene: TRBJ2-1; clone size: .; D gene: .; CDR3 DNA: TGTGCCAGTAGTACCCCTATAGGACTTGACAATGAGCAGTTCTTC; CDR3 protein: CASSTPIGLDNEQFF
V gene: TRBV2; J gene: TRBJ1-6; clone size: .; D gene: TRBD1; CDR3 DNA: TGTGCCAGCAGTGAGGAAGGACAGGGGAATTCACCCCTCCACTTT; CDR3 protein: CASSEEGQGNSPLHF
V gene: TRBV5-1; J gene: TRBJ2-3; clone size: .; D gene: TRBD2; CDR3 DNA: TGCGCCAGCAGCCCCGATCTAGCGGGCACAGATACGCAGTATTTT; CDR3 protein: CASSPDLAGTDTQYF
V gene: TRBV5-1; J gene: TRBJ2-5; clone size: .; D gene: TRBD2; CDR3 DNA: TGCGCCAGCAGCTCGGGCCCGGGGGGACAGACCCAGTACTTC; CDR3 protein: CASSSGPGGQTQYF
V gene: TRBV7-2; J gene: TRBJ2-1; clone size: .; D gene: .; CDR3 DNA: TGTGCCAGCAGCCATACATTAAATGAGCAGTTCTTC; CDR3 protein: CASSHTLNEQFF
V gene: TRBV7-9; J gene: TRBJ2-7; clone size: .; D gene: .; CDR3 DNA: TGTGCCAGCAGCCTCCCCGTTCGCGGCGAGCAGTACTTC; CDR3 protein: CASSLPVRGEQYF
V gene: TRBV5-1; J gene: TRBJ2-7; clone size: .; D gene: .; CDR3 DNA: TGCGCCAGCAGTAGGGAGTCTTCCTACGAGCAGTACTTC; CDR3 protein: CASSRESSYEQYF
V gene: TRBV11-1; J gene: TRBJ2-1; clone size: .; D gene: .; CDR3 DNA: TGTGCCAGCAGCTTTGGCGGAGTTTACAATGAGCAGTTCTTC; CDR3 protein: CASSFGGVYNEQFF
V gene: TRBV7-2; J gene: TRBJ2-7; clone size: few; D gene: TRBD1; CDR3 DNA: TGTGCCAGCAGCGACCGACAGGGGTACGAGCAGTACTTC; CDR3 protein: CASSDRQGYEQYF
V gene: TRBV28; J gene: TRBJ1-5; clone size: once; D gene: TRBD1; CDR3 DNA: TGTGCCAGCAGTCCCCGGGACAGGATCGTTAGTAAGGGCAATCAGCCCCAGCATTTT; CDR3 protein: CASSPRDRIVSKGNQPQHF
V gene: TRBV29-1; J gene: TRBJ2-1; clone size: .; D gene: TRBD2; CDR3 DNA: TGCAGCGGTCAGTCCCTAGCGGGGGGGCAAGATGAGCAGTTCTTC; CDR3 protein: CSGQSLAGGQDEQFF
V gene: TRBV4-3; J gene: TRBJ2-7; clone size: .; D gene: TRBD2; CDR3 DNA: TGCGCCAGCAGCCAAGTTCTTTGGGGGGGGTCCTCCTACGAGCAGTACTTC; CDR3 protein: CASSQVLWGGSSYEQYF
V gene: TRBV4-3; J gene: TRBJ1-6; clone size: .; D gene: TRBD1; CDR3 DNA: TGCGCCAGCAGCCAAGGGGACAGGGGTCTACTGTATAATTCACCCCTCCACTTT; CDR3 protein: CASSQGDRGLLYNSPLHF
V gene: TRBV9; J gene: TRBJ2-1; clone size: .; D gene: .; CDR3 DNA: TGTGCCAGCAGCGTAGGCGGGGAAGAGCAGTTCTTC; CDR3 protein: CASSVGGEEQFF
V gene: TRBV30; J gene: TRBJ1-3; clone size: few; D gene: .; CDR3 DNA: TGTGCCTGGGACACTGGATCCTCTGGAAACACCATATATTTT; CDR3 protein: CAWDTGSSGNTIYF
V gene: TRBV5-4; J gene: TRBJ2-3; clone size: .; D gene: TRBD1; CDR3 DNA: TGTGCCAGCAGCTCCCGGGACAGAAGCACAGATACGCAGTATTTT; CDR3 protein: CASSSRDRSTDTQYF
V gene: TRBV11-2; J gene: TRBJ1-6; clone size: once; D gene: .; CDR3 DNA: TGTGCCAGCAGCTTAGTGGGCAGTCCACCCCTCCACTTT; CDR3 protein: CASSLVGSPPLHF
V gene: TRBV6-5; J gene: TRBJ2-3; clone size: .; D gene: TRBD2; CDR3 DNA: TGTGCCAGCAGTCGGACTAGCGGGGACACAGATACGCAGTATTTT; CDR3 protein: CASSRTSGDTDTQYF
V gene: TRBV6-5; J gene: TRBJ2-5; clone size: .; D gene: .; CDR3 DNA: TGTGCCAGCACATCAATGCGGGACCAAGAGACCCAGTACTTC; CDR3 protein: CASTSMRDQETQYF
V gene: TRBV11-2; J gene: TRBJ2-1; clone size: .; D gene: .; CDR3 DNA: TGTGCCAGCAGCTTAGATCTGGCCGAGGGAGGGGGCTACAATGAGCAGTTCTTC; CDR3 protein: CASSLDLAEGGGYNEQFF
V gene: TRBV9; J gene: TRBJ2-7; clone size: .; D gene: .; CDR3 DNA: TGTGCCAGCAGCGTAGGGGGAGGGGGATCCTACGAGCAGTACTTC; CDR3 protein: CASSVGGGGSYEQYF
V gene: TRBV14; J gene: TRBJ2-1; clone size: .; D gene: .; CDR3 DNA: TGTGCCAGCAGTGGGCCCAGCTCCTACAATGAGCAGTTCTTC; CDR3 protein: CASSGPSSYNEQFF
V gene: TRBV13; J gene: TRBJ1-1; clone size: .; D gene: .; CDR3 DNA: TGTGCCAGCAGCTTAGGCAGGGAATACACTGAAGCTTTCTTT; CDR3 protein: CASSLGREYTEAFF
V gene: TRBV6-5; J gene: TRBJ2-7; clone size: .; D gene: .; CDR3 DNA: TGTGCCAGCAGCTGGACAGACTCCTACGAGCAGTACTTC; CDR3 protein: CASSWTDSYEQYF
V gene: TRBV11-3; J gene: TRBJ2-5; clone size: .; D gene: .; CDR3 DNA: TGTGCCAGCAGCCCAACTAACCAAGAGACCCAGTACTTC; CDR3 protein: CASSPTNQETQYF
V gene: TRBV10-3; J gene: TRBJ1-1; clone size: .; D gene: .; CDR3 DNA: TGTGCCATCAGCGGACAGAGAAACACTGAAGCTTTCTTT; CDR3 protein: CAISGQRNTEAFF
V gene: TRBV5-1; J gene: TRBJ2-7; clone size: .; D gene: .; CDR3 DNA: TGCGCCAGCAGCTTTACAGGGTACGAGCAGTACTTC; CDR3 protein: CASSFTGYEQYF
V gene: TRBV9; J gene: TRBJ1-3; clone size: .; D gene: .; CDR3 DNA: TGTGCCAGCACCCAAGGGGTGTTTACAAACACCATATATTTT; CDR3 protein: CASTQGVFTNTIYF
V gene: TRBV4-3; J gene: TRBJ1-1; clone size: .; D gene: .; CDR3 DNA: TGCGCCAGCAGCCAAGATGCCCCAGGGGCGGTCTTATCGAACACTGAAGCTTTCTTT; CDR3 protein: CASSQDAPGAVLSNTEAFF
V gene: TRBV28; J gene: TRBJ2-1; clone size: .; D gene: TRBD2; CDR3 DNA: TGTGCCAGCAGTTTAGTCGGGTCCCCCTTTACTAGCGGGGCGCTCTACAATGAGCAGTTCTTC; CDR3 protein: CASSLVGSPFTSGALYNEQFF
V gene: TRBV11-3; J gene: TRBJ2-7; clone size: once; D gene: TRBD1; CDR3 DNA: TGTGCCAGCAGCCACAGGGGGCTGGCGGGCGAGCAGTACTTC; CDR3 protein: CASSHRGLAGEQYF
V gene: TRBV9; J gene: TRBJ2-5; clone size: .; D gene: TRBD1; CDR3 DNA: TGTGCCAGCAGCGTAGTGGGACAGGGAATTGAGACCCAGTACTTC; CDR3 protein: CASSVVGQGIETQYF
V gene: TRBV6-6; J gene: TRBJ1-6; clone size: few; D gene: .; CDR3 DNA: TGTGCCAGCGCCGGGGGGGGGATATTAAATTCACCCCTCCACTTT; CDR3 protein: CASAGGGILNSPLHF
V gene: TRBV7-8; J gene: TRBJ2-1; clone size: .; D gene: .; CDR3 DNA: TGTGCCAGCAGCCAGACCCGCCTCCCACGGAGTGAGCAGTTCTTC; CDR3 protein: CASSQTRLPRSEQFF
V gene: TRBV21-1; J gene: TRBJ1-1; clone size: .; D gene: .; CDR3 DNA: TGTGCCAGCAGCAAATACATTAGGGGGGGGACCCCTGAAGCTTTCTTT; CDR3 protein: CASSKYIRGGTPEAFF
V gene: TRBV19; J gene: TRBJ1-2; clone size: few; D gene: .; CDR3 DNA: TGTGCCAGTAGTATCGTGGAAGGGGCGCTTGACTATGGCTACACCTTC; CDR3 protein: CASSIVEGALDYGYTF
V gene: TRBV6-1; J gene: TRBJ2-5; clone size: .; D gene: .; CDR3 DNA: TGTGCCAGCAGTGAAGTCTTAGCAGAGACCCAGTACTTC; CDR3 protein: CASSEVLAETQYF
V gene: TRBV28; J gene: TRBJ2-1; clone size: few; D gene: TRBD2; CDR3 DNA: TGTGCCAGCAGTTTGACTAGCGGGGGGGCCTACAATGAGCAGTTCTTC; CDR3 protein: CASSLTSGGAYNEQFF
V gene: TRBV4-3; J gene: TRBJ2-2; clone size: .; D gene: TRBD2; CDR3 DNA: TGCGCCAGCAGCATCCGACTAGCGGGGGGGATCGCCGGGGAGCTGTTTTTT; CDR3 protein: CASSIRLAGGIAGELFF
V gene: TRBV9; J gene: TRBJ1-5; clone size: few; D gene: .; CDR3 DNA: TGTGCCAGCAGCGGAGGATTTTTTAATCAGCCCCAGCATTTT; CDR3 protein: CASSGGFFNQPQHF
V gene: TRBV11-3; J gene: TRBJ1-5; clone size: .; D gene: .; CDR3 DNA: TGTGCCAGCAGCGTTACAGGTTTCCGGCATTTT; CDR3 protein: CASSVTGFRHF
V gene: TRBV9; J gene: TRBJ1-2; clone size: .; D gene: TRBD1; CDR3 DNA: TGTGCCAGCAGCGTAAACCCCTTGACAGGGACCATTATGGATGGCTACACCTTC; CDR3 protein: CASSVNPLTGTIMDGYTF
V gene: TRBV27; J gene: TRBJ2-7; clone size: .; D gene: TRBD1; CDR3 DNA: TGTGCCAGCAGTCCCGGGACAGCTACCTACGAGCAGTACTTC; CDR3 protein: CASSPGTATYEQYF
V gene: TRBV7-2; J gene: TRBJ2-3; clone size: .; D gene: .; CDR3 DNA: TGTGCCAGCAGCTTATCTGCTAGCTTCACAGATACGCAGTATTTT; CDR3 protein: CASSLSASFTDTQYF
V gene: TRBV25-1; J gene: TRBJ2-1; clone size: .; D gene: .; CDR3 DNA: TGTGCCAGCAGTGATCTCCTCAATGAGCAGTTCTTC; CDR3 protein: CASSDLLNEQFF
V gene: TRBV2; J gene: TRBJ2-7; clone size: .; D gene: TRBD1; CDR3 DNA: TGTGCCAGCAGTCCTCGGGACAGCTACGAGCAGTACTTC; CDR3 protein: CASSPRDSYEQYF
V gene: TRBV6-1; J gene: TRBJ2-7; clone size: .; D gene: TRBD2; CDR3 DNA: TGTGCCAGCACAGGGAGGGGATACGAGCAGTACTTC; CDR3 protein: CASTGRGYEQYF
V gene: TRBV7-2; J gene: TRBJ1-6; clone size: .; D gene: .; CDR3 DNA: TGTGCCAGCAGCTTAGACAGGGTGGGTAATTCACCCCTCCACTTT; CDR3 protein: CASSLDRVGNSPLHF
V gene: TRBV18; J gene: TRBJ1-5; clone size: .; D gene: TRBD1; CDR3 DNA: TGTGCCAGCTCACGCGACAGGGTTGGCAATCAGCCCCAGCATTTT; CDR3 protein: CASSRDRVGNQPQHF
V gene: TRBV28; J gene: TRBJ1-6; clone size: .; D gene: TRBD1; CDR3 DNA: TGTGCCACCGCCGGGACAGGGAATTCACCCCTCCACTTT; CDR3 protein: CATAGTGNSPLHF